The TCR beta chain under discussion was sequenced for a study of blood T cell repertoires in COVID-19. About the research overall: Collection of acute and convalescent COVID-19 samples took place in the United States, Italy and Spain. PBMCs, B-cell-depleted T cells, or T cells were the source of the cDNA or gDNA that made up the material.

Original data processing: Using reference gene primer amplification, nucleated cell counts were estimated. Method: immunoSEQ multiplex PCR; TCRdb's copy keeps in-frame clones and lacks some. V and J calls plus clone size are reproduced from that table; the DNA served to infer D and trimming. The data hold more than 200,000 clones, with 85% to 90% observed a single time. From germline, CDR1 is SGHRS and CDR2 YFSETQ. The trim removed 4 bases at V and 0 bases at J, leaving 3 bases unmatched. CDR3 size: 15 residues. The sequence was obtained from a man aged 50-60 years with acute or convalescent COVID-19. This chain uses TRBV5-1 with TRBJ1-4; TRBD1 matches at 7 bases. The specimen was peripheral blood. The CDR3 bases are TGCGCCAGCAGCCCGGGGACAGCAACTAATGAAAAACTGTTTTTT. Its protein product is CASSPGTATNEKLFF. The whole variable domain, remainder taken from reference TRBV5-1 and TRBJ1-4, is KAGVTQTPRYLIKTRGQQVTLSCSPISGHRSVSWYQQTPGQGLQFLFEYFSETQRNKGNFPGRFSGRQFSNSRSEMNVSTLELGDSALYLCASSPGTATNEKLFFGSGTQLSVL.